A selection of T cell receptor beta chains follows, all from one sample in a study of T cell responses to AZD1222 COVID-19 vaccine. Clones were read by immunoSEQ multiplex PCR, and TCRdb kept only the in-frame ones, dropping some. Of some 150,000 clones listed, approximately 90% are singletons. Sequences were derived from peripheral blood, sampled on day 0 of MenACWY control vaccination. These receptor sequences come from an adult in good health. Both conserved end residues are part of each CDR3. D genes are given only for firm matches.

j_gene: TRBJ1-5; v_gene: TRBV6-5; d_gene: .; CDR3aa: CASRRDPDQPQHF; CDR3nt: TGTGCCAGCAGACGGGACCCGGATCAGCCCCAGCATTTT
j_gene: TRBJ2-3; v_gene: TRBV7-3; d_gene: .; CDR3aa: CASSLTPTGDTQYF; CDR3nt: TGTGCCAGCAGCTTAACTCCGACGGGAGATACGCAGTATTTT
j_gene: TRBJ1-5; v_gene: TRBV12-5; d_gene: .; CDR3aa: CASGSPVGQFLGPQHF; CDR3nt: TGTGCTAGTGGTAGCCCCGTAGGACAGTTCCTAGGGCCCCAGCATTTT
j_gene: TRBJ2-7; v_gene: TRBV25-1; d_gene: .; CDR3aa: CSSGTPYEQYF; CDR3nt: TGTTCCTCCGGGACACCGTACGAGCAGTACTTC
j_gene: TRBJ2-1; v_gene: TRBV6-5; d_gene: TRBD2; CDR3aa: CAGTSGRVGEQFF; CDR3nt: TGTGCCGGAACTAGCGGGAGGGTTGGTGAGCAGTTCTTC
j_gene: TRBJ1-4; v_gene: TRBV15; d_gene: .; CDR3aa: CATSGLAGEKLFF; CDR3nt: TGTGCCACCAGCGGGTTGGCGGGTGAAAAACTGTTTTTT
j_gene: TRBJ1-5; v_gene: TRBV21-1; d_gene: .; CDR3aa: CASSKGGTGGLRGNQPQHF; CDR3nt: TGTGCCAGCAGCAAAGGTGGGACAGGGGGCCTTAGGGGCAATCAGCCCCAGCATTTT
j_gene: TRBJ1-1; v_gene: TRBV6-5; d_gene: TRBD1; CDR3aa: CASTMDRGRVEAFF; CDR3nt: TGTGCCAGCACTATGGACAGGGGGCGGGTTGAAGCTTTCTTT
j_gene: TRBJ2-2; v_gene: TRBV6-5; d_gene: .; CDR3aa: CASGNTGELFF; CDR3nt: TGTGCCTCGGGAAACACCGGGGAGCTGTTTTTT
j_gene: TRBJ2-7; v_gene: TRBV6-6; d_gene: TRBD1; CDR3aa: CASSYSTGTYEQYF; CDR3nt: TGTGCCAGCAGTTACTCGACAGGGACCTACGAGCAGTACTTC
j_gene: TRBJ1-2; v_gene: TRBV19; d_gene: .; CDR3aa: CASSTLGGTLSNYGYTF; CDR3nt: TGTGCCAGTAGTACCCTAGGGGGGACACTCTCTAACTATGGCTACACCTTC
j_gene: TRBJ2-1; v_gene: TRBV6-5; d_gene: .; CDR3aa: CASSSTIGNEQFF; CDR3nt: TGTGCCAGCAGTTCCACCATCGGGAATGAGCAGTTCTTC
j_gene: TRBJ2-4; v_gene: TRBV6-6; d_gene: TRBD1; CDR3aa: CASSLPGGPKYF; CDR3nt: TGTGCCAGCAGTCTTCCAGGGGGCCCAAAGTACTTC
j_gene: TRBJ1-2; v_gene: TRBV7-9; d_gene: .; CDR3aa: CASSLEFYGYTF; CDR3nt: TGTGCCAGCAGCTTAGAATTTTATGGCTACACCTTC
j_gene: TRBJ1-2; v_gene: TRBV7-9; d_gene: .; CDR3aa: CASSVREDGDGYTF; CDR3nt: TGTGCCAGCAGCGTTAGAGAGGACGGGGATGGCTACACCTTC
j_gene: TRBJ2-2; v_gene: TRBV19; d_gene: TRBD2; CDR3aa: CASSIRDYPGELFF; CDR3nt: TGTGCCAGTAGTATCCGGGACTACCCCGGGGAGCTGTTTTTT
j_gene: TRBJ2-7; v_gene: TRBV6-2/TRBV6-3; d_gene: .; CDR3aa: CASSYNVVGGRHF; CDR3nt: TGTGCCAGCAGCTATAACGTTGTGGGGGGTCGTCACTTC
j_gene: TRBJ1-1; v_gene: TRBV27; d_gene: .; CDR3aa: CASSFQIMNTEAFF; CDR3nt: TGTGCCAGCAGTTTCCAGATTATGAACACTGAAGCTTTCTTT
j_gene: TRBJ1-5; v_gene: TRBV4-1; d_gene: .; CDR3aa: CASSQVWGSNQPQHF; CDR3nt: TGCGCCAGCAGCCAAGTTTGGGGATCAAATCAGCCCCAGCATTTT
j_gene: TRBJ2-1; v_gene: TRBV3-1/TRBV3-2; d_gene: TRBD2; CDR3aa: CASSLDWTSGSEQFF; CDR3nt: TGTGCCAGCAGCCTGGATTGGACTAGCGGGAGCGAGCAGTTCTTC
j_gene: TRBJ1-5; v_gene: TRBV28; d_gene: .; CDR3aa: CASNVWNQPQHF; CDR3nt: TGTGCCAGCAATGTTTGGAATCAGCCCCAGCATTTT
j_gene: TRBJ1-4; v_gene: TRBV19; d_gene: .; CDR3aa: CASRTVGVEKLFF; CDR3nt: TGTGCCAGTAGGACGGTGGGAGTTGAAAAACTGTTTTTT
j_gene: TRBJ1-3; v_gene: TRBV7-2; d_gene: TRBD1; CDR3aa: CASSWGTGSGGNTIYF; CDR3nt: TGTGCCAGCAGCTGGGGGACAGGGAGTGGTGGAAACACCATATATTTT
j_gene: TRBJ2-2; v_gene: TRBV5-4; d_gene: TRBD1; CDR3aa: CASSTAMGQGIGGELFF; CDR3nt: TGTGCCAGCAGCACGGCTATGGGACAGGGTATCGGCGGGGAGCTGTTTTTT
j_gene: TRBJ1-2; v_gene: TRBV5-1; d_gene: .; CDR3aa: CASSFLGTLGLEGYTF; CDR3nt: TGCGCCAGCAGCTTTCTCGGGACGCTCGGTCTCGAGGGCTACACCTTC
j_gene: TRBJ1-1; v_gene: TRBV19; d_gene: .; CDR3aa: CASSISPQVGNTEAFF; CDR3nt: TGTGCCAGTAGTATTTCACCTCAAGTGGGGAACACTGAAGCTTTCTTT
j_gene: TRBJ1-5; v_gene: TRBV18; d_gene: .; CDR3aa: CASSDQGYNQPQHF; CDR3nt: TGTGCCAGCTCTGATCAGGGGTACAATCAGCCCCAGCATTTT
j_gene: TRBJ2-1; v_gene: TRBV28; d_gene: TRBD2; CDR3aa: CASSLRPRTRQRHEQFF; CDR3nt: TGTGCCAGCAGTCTAAGGCCCCGGACTAGACAGCGCCATGAGCAGTTCTTC
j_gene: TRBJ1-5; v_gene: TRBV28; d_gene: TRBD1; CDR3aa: CASIRTGGPSQPQHF; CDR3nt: TGTGCCAGCATCAGGACAGGGGGCCCAAGTCAGCCCCAGCATTTT
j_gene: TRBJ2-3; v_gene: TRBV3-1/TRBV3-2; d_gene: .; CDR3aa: CASRAGGDTQYF; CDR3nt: TGTGCCAGCAGAGCAGGGGGGGATACGCAGTATTTT